This entry is about one T cell receptor beta chain. The target antigen is unknown. A much larger clone differs by one base, so this may be a read error. It is likely a read error, because the conserved phenylalanine at the end of the CDR3 is missing. Time point: newly diagnosed GD, antithyroid drugs for less than 3 months. PBMCs were the source of the RNA used for TCR sequencing. Construction of the TCR beta libraries employed iRepertoire HTBI primers in conjunction with Arm-PCR of CDR3 regions. TCRdb re-called the multiplex PCR reads with MiXCR, one entry per CDR3 protein. The table includes over 450,000 distinct CDR3 sequences, approximately 12% detected once. The germline V gene has CDR1 LGHDT and CDR2 YNNKEL (reference sequence). This CDR3 has 14 amino acids. V lost 1 base to trimming and J lost 7 bases, with 8 bases between them. This sample stems from a study of regulatory T cells in long-lasting Graves disease. Study outcomes and limitations: Newly diagnosed disease favored TRBV20-1 and TRBJ2-1 over persistent disease.

These same records also appear under a second study, on T cells in Graves' hyperthyroidism and ophthalmopathy. This second report adds: TCR CDR3 regions were first amplified by RT-PCR with HTBI primers.

The starting material was peripheral blood mononuclear cells (PBMCs), obtained at new diagnosis, from a patient treated with antithyroid drugs. This chain links TRBV3-1 with TRBJ1-6; the D is unclear. The TCR originated in a young woman with Graves disease. CDR3 nucleotide sequence: TGTGCCAGCAGCCAAGGCACTCGGAATTCACCCCTCCACCTT. Translation gives CASSQGTRNSPLHL.